The sequence of this T cell receptor (beta chain) was determined in a study of blood T cell repertoires in COVID-19. Study summary: Samples taken during acute and convalescent COVID-19 were collected in the United States, Italy and Spain. Sources were T cells, B-cell-depleted T cells, or PBMCs; the material itself was cDNA or gDNA.

The CDR3 is 16 residues long. With 5 bases clipped from V and 2 bases from J, the junction kept 9 bases outside the gene matches. The germline CDR1 and CDR2 sequences are MNHEY and SVGEGT. The table lists this clone with a count of one. Original processing notes: How many nucleated cells were present was estimated from reference gene primer amplification. The protocol was immunoSEQ multiplex PCR, while the TCRdb copy is restricted to in-frame clones and leaves out a portion. V, J and clone size were drawn from that table, and D and trimming were deduced from the DNA. The sample includes over 150,000 clones, 90% seen only once; the top ten take around 0.5%.

The sequencing input was peripheral blood. This chain joins TRBV6-2 or TRBV6-3 and TRBJ1-5, with 7 bases identical to TRBD1. The clonotype originates from a man between 50 and 59 years old with acute or convalescent COVID-19. In DNA, the CDR3 is TGTGCCAGCAGTGACCCAAGGGGGCTTGGCAATCAGCCCCAGCATTTT. This gives the protein CASSDPRGLGNQPQHF.